The 30 T cell receptor beta chains below come from one sample, sequenced in a study of T cell responses to AZD1222 COVID-19 vaccine. Libraries were prepared by immunoSEQ multiplex PCR; TCRdb keeps only in-frame clonotypes and omits some of them. The table lists some 200,000 clones, more than 80% of them singletons, with around 3.8% in the top ten. The sequencing used peripheral blood, collected on day 0 of AZD1222 vaccination. These receptors all come from an adult in good health.

This chain connects TRBV10-3 to TRBJ1-1, with a possible D match to TRBD1 (5 bases). Germline CDR1 reads ENHRY; CDR2 reads SYGVKD. V lost 10 bases, J lost 6 bases, and 21 bases lay in between. CDR3 size: 14 residues. CDR3: CATRRDLGGAEAFF. CDR3 in DNA: TGTGCCACCCGCCGGGACCTTGGGGGTGCTGAAGCTTTCTTT.

The genes are TRBV27 and TRBJ1-5; 9 bases are a match to TRBD1. The ends lost 5 bases at V and 5 bases at J; junction bases unmatched: 7. CDR1 MNHEY and CDR2 SMNVEV come from the germline V gene (reference sequence). The CDR3 is 15 residues long. The CDR3 is CASSRQGVEDQPQHF. The CDR3, as DNA: TGTGCCAGCAGTCGACAGGGGGTGGAAGATCAGCCCCAGCATTTT.

The chain couples TRBV2 to TRBJ1-1; TRBD1 matches 7 bases. With 5 bases clipped from V and 3 bases from J, the junction kept 3 bases outside the gene matches. CDR1 is SNHLY and CDR2 is FYNNEI in the germline V gene. The CDR3 runs 13 residues. CDR3 sequence reads: CASSKQGYTEAFF. The DNA for the CDR3 is TGTGCCAGCAGTAAACAGGGGTACACTGAAGCTTTCTTT.

The chain is built from TRBV5-4 and TRBJ2-7, with D maybe TRBD1 (6 bases). Trimming cost V 4 bases and J 2 bases, with 13 bases left between them. The CDR3 spans 14 residues. Per germline, CDR1 SGHNT and CDR2 YYREEE (reference sequence). The CDR3 nucleotides are TGTGCCAGCAGCACTGGACAGTCTCCCTACGAGCAGTACTTC. This encodes CASSTGQSPYEQYF.

The chain uses TRBV6-5 and TRBJ2-1; 8 positions match TRBD1. The ends lost 6 bases at V and 3 bases at J; junction bases unmatched: 4. This CDR3 has 14 residues. CDR1 is MNHEY and CDR2 is SVGAGI in the germline V gene. The CDR3 bases are TGTGCCAGCAGCAGACAGGGGATCTACAATGAGCAGTTCTTC. Translated, it gives CASSRQGIYNEQFF.

The CDR3 DNA reads as TGTGCCAGCAGTTCAGACAGGGGAAGATATGAAGCTTTCTTT. This sequence encodes CASSSDRGRYEAFF. The V call is TRBV7-8, the J call TRBJ1-1, with 8 nucleotides matching TRBD1. CDR1 is SGHVS and CDR2 is FQNEAQ in the germline V gene. V shed 6 bases and J 7 bases; nucleotides not matched to a gene: 10. This CDR3 has 14 residues.

J is TRBJ1-6 and V is TRBV11-2; D is unresolved. The CDR3 consists of 14 residues. The germline V and J ends were trimmed by 2 bases and 5 bases, with 7 bases remaining between them. CDR1 and CDR2 from the germline V gene are SGHAT and FQNNGV. CDR3 loop: CASSLNTDNSPLHF. The CDR3 DNA reads TGTGCCAGCAGCTTAAACACAGATAATTCACCCCTCCACTTT.

The chain is built from TRBV5-1 and TRBJ1-1; D is unclear. Trimming pared 4 bases from V and 10 bases from J, leaving 17 bases between. CDR3 length equals 13 residues. Germline CDR1 is SGHRS and CDR2 is YFSETQ. The CDR3 DNA reads as TGCGCCAGCAGCGCCTCCCAAAGAGAGGTAGCTTTCTTT. Translating gives CASSASQREVAFF. Combining the CDR3 with reference TRBV5-1 and TRBJ1-1 gives the whole variable domain KAGVTQTPRYLIKTRGQQVTLSCSPISGHRSVSWYQQTPGQGLQFLFEYFSETQRNKGNFPGRFSGRQFSNSRSEMNVSTLELGDSALYLCASSASQREVAFFGQGTRLTVV.

This clone was found once. The chain employs TRBV7-9 and TRBJ2-7; possibly TRBD1 or TRBD2 for D (6 bases each). Per the germline V gene, CDR1 is SEHNR and CDR2 is FQNEAQ (reference sequence). Trimming left V 5 bases short and J 0 bases short, with 20 bases between. The CDR3 runs to 17 residues. The CDR3 here is CASSARTAGLSSYEQYF. The DNA of the CDR3 is TGTGCCAGCAGCGCCCGGACAGCGGGTCTTAGCTCCTACGAGCAGTACTTC.

This clone was recorded only once. The V gene is TRBV19, the J gene TRBJ1-2; the D is unclear. Germline-derived CDR1 and CDR2 are LNHDA and SQIVND (reference sequence). V lost 6 bases to trimming and J lost 4 bases, with 15 bases between them. The CDR3 is 14 amino acids. The DNA of the CDR3 is TGTGCCAGTAGCCCGGCGTTAAGAGTCTATGGCTACACCTTC. Residues: CASSPALRVYGYTF.

The V gene is TRBV7-8, the J gene TRBJ2-5; D might be TRBD1 (6 bases). The CDR3 covers 19 residues. Germline V gene sequence: CDR1 SGHVS, CDR2 FQNEAQ. V shed 3 bases and J shed 1 base, with 24 bases lying between them. The CDR3 spells CASSFYLGAQGRFQETQYF. DNA of the CDR3: TGTGCCAGCAGCTTTTATTTAGGTGCGCAGGGGAGATTCCAAGAGACCCAGTACTTC.

The chain is built from TRBV2 and TRBJ1-5; tentative D call: TRBD1 (5 bases). The germline V gene encodes CDR1 SNHLY and CDR2 FYNNEI. CDR3 length: 15 amino acids. Trimming removed 8 bases from V and 0 bases from J, with 14 bases in between. The DNA for the CDR3 is TGTGCCAGCCGTTTCGGGGGGGGTAGCAATCAGCCCCAGCATTTT. It specifies CASRFGGGSNQPQHF.

The gene calls are TRBV19 and TRBJ2-2, with 8 bases aligning to TRBD1. The CDR3 runs to 14 residues. Germline CDR1 is LNHDA and CDR2 is SQIVND (reference sequence). V dropped 5 bases and J dropped 6; count of bases not matched to a gene: 5. The CDR3 DNA reads TGTGCCAGTAGTCCGCAGGGGGCGTCCGGGGAGCTGTTTTTT. Its protein product is CASSPQGASGELFF.

This chain uses TRBV7-8 with TRBJ1-6; maybe TRBD1 (5 bases). Looked up from germline, CDR1 is SGHVS and CDR2 is FQNEAQ. This CDR3 has 15 residues. V dropped 3 bases and J dropped 5 bases, with 11 bases sitting between them. The CDR3 sequence is CASSFFAGNNSPLHF. The CDR3 region has the DNA TGTGCCAGCAGCTTTTTCGCAGGGAATAATTCACCCCTCCACTTT. The full variable domain, its missing parts supplied by reference TRBV7-8 and TRBJ1-6, is GAGVSQSPRYKVAKRGQDVALRCDPISGHVSLFWYQQALGQGPEFLTYFQNEAQLDKSGLPSDRFFAERPEGSVSTLKIQRTQQEDSAVYLCASSFFAGNNSPLHFGNGTRLTVT.

The V call is TRBV12-3 or TRBV12-4, the J call TRBJ1-1; no clear D. The V gene lost 3 bases and the J gene lost 7 bases, with 6 bases spanning the gap. CDR3 size: 11 residues. The CDR3 DNA reads as TGTGCCAGCAGTTTCCGGGGTGAAGCTTTCTTT. It translates to CASSFRGEAFF.

V usage is TRBV28 and J usage is TRBJ1-3, with 7 bases matching TRBD1. V lost 7 bases and J lost 4; bases outside the gene matches: 4. The germline gives CDR1 MDHEN, CDR2 SYDVKM. The CDR3 is made up of 13 amino acids. CDR3 coding DNA: TGTGCCAGCAATGACAGGGCCGGAAACACCATATATTTT. The encoded protein is CASNDRAGNTIYF. The complete variable domain, with remaining parts taken from reference TRBV28 and TRBJ1-3, reads DVKVTQSSRYLVKRTGEKVFLECVQDMDHENMFWYRQDPGLGLRLIYFSYDVKMKEKGDIPEGYSVSREKKERFSLILESASTNQTSMYLCASNDRAGNTIYFGEGSWLTVV.

The chain links TRBV28 to TRBJ1-3; 8 bases line up with TRBD1. This CDR3 spans 16 amino acids. Germline CDR1 is MDHEN and CDR2 is SYDVKM. V shed 5 bases, J shed 0 bases, and the junction held 6 bases outside the gene matches. Written as DNA, the CDR3 is TGTGCCAGCAGTACCCCCGGGACAGGCTCTGGAAACACCATATATTTT. Its protein is CASSTPGTGSGNTIYF.

The chain couples TRBV2 to TRBJ2-5; no reliable D call. With 3 bases removed from V and 1 base from J, the gap between germline ends came to 6 bases. Germline CDR1 is SNHLY and CDR2 is FYNNEI. The CDR3 extends over 13 amino acids. The CDR3 nucleotides read TGTGCCAGCAGTGAGAACTCCCAAGAGACCCAGTACTTC. It codes for CASSENSQETQYF.

The rearrangement links TRBV7-8 to TRBJ2-5; 7 bases match TRBD2. The CDR3 is made up of 15 amino acids. Germline CDR1 reads SGHVS; CDR2 reads FQNEAQ. Trimming at V came to 1 base and at J to 5 bases, leaving 7 bases not matched to a gene. CDR3 amino acids: CASSLEREVGETQYF. CDR3 sequence (DNA): TGTGCCAGCAGCTTAGAACGGGAGGTTGGGGAGACCCAGTACTTC.

The chain combines TRBV13 with TRBJ2-1, with D tentatively TRBD2 (6 bases). This CDR3 region has 16 residues. In germline, CDR1 is PRHDT, CDR2 FYEKMQ (reference sequence). Trimming removed 1 base at V and 7 bases at J, with 17 bases between. The chain's CDR3 is CASSLEGRLGKNEQFF. As DNA, the CDR3 is TGTGCCAGCAGCTTAGAAGGGAGACTAGGCAAGAATGAGCAGTTCTTC.

The V call is TRBV6-5, the J call TRBJ1-2; a possible D gene is TRBD1 (5 bases). The CDR3 totals 13 residues. Between the trimmed V and J ends, which lost 5 bases and 8 bases, there was a span of 15 bases. Per germline, CDR1 MNHEY and CDR2 SVGAGI. DNA of the CDR3: TGTGCCAGCAGTCCTACAGGTATACTCGGCTACACCTTC. Translating it yields CASSPTGILGYTF.

The count of this clone is one. The CDR3: CASSLAWTGWTEAFF. The CDR3 bases are TGTGCCAGCAGCTTGGCGTGGACAGGGTGGACTGAAGCTTTCTTT. The chain has TRBV5-5 and TRBJ1-1; 8 bases line up with TRBD1. Germline assignment: CDR1 SGHKS and CDR2 YYEKEE (reference sequence). The CDR3 is 15 amino acids. Losses at the gene ends were 0 bases for V and 5 bases for J; bases not matched to a gene: 6.

The V and J genes are TRBV10-2 and TRBJ1-6; unclear D gene. Germline V gene lookup returns CDR1 WSHSY and CDR2 SAAADI. V was pared by 8 bases and J by 7 bases, with 18 bases between. CDR3 length equals 15 residues. The CDR3 DNA reads TGCGCCAGCCACAGCCCCGACGGAGGGAATTCACCCCTCCACTTT. This gives the protein CASHSPDGGNSPLHF.

The rearrangement uses TRBV11-2 and TRBJ1-3; D unclear. Between the trimmed V and J ends, which lost 7 bases and 0 bases, there was a span of 7 bases. Germline values: CDR1 SGHAT, CDR2 FQNNGV. The CDR3 covers 13 residues. This CDR3 reads CASTPVSGNTIYF. Here the CDR3 DNA reads TGTGCCAGCACCCCAGTCTCTGGAAACACCATATATTTT.

The genes are TRBV7-6 and TRBJ1-1; D is possibly TRBD1 (5 bases). The germline gives CDR1 SGHVS, CDR2 FNYEAQ. Trimming shortened V by 1 base and J by 1 base, and 10 bases separated the two germline ends. The CDR3 spans 15 residues. The CDR3 DNA is TGTGCCAGCAGCTTAGGGCAGGGTCAGAACACTGAAGCTTTCTTT. Translated, it gives CASSLGQGQNTEAFF.

The chain uses TRBV11-2 and TRBJ2-3; no clear D gene. Germline values: CDR1 SGHAT, CDR2 FQNNGV. V lost 6 bases to trimming and J lost 4 bases, with 14 bases between them. The CDR3 spans 14 residues. The CDR3 nucleotides read TGTGCCAGCAGGAAGCCGAGCAGCGCAGATACGCAGTATTTT. It codes for CASRKPSSADTQYF.

V and J are TRBV6-1 and TRBJ2-7, with 9 bases fitting TRBD2. The CDR3 contains 14 residues. CDR1 and CDR2 (germline): MNHNS, SASEGT. V lost 2 bases to trimming and J lost 7 bases; unmatched junction nucleotides: 6. The CDR3 sequence: CASSESGLAGEQYF. The CDR3 DNA reads as TGTGCCAGCAGTGAATCGGGACTAGCCGGTGAGCAGTACTTC.

This chain joins TRBV9 and TRBJ2-3, with D possibly being TRBD2 (7 bases). CDR1 SGDLS and CDR2 YYNGEE come from the germline V gene. The CDR3 totals 15 residues. Trimming shortened V by 4 bases and J by 4 bases, and 16 bases separated the two germline ends. CDR3 region: CASSPRGGGSDTQYF. CDR3 bases: TGTGCCAGCAGCCCCCGAGGGGGGGGATCAGATACGCAGTATTTT. Complete variable domain (other parts from reference TRBV9 and TRBJ2-3): DSGVTQTPKHLITATGQRVTLRCSPRSGDLSVYWYQQSLDQGLQFLIQYYNGEERAKGNILERFSAQQFPDLHSELNLSSLELGDSALYFCASSPRGGGSDTQYFGPGTRLTVL.

This chain uses TRBV7-9 with TRBJ2-7, with 12 nucleotides matching TRBD1. Germline trimming cut 5 bases from V and 6 bases from J; bases unmatched to any gene: 11. Germline CDR1 and CDR2: SEHNR and FQNEAQ (reference sequence). The CDR3 runs to 16 residues. The CDR3 loop is CASSPPAGTGGLEQYF. The CDR3 bases are TGTGCCAGCAGCCCCCCGGCAGGGACAGGGGGCCTCGAGCAGTACTTC.

The gene calls are TRBV6-1 and TRBJ1-2; 7 nucleotides align to TRBD1. The CDR3 contains 16 residues. Losses at the gene ends were 4 bases for V and 5 bases for J; bases not matched to a gene: 13. Germline V CDR1 and CDR2: MNHNS, SASEGT. Here the CDR3 reads CASSALPGQRFYGYTF. CDR3 DNA sequence: TGTGCCAGCAGTGCGTTACCGGGACAGAGATTTTATGGCTACACCTTC.